The 21 T cell receptor beta chains in this list originate from one sample, sequenced in a study of T-cell memory formation after mild COVID-19. TCRdb reprocessed the 5' RACE reads via MiXCR and lists one record per CDR3 protein. Of approximately 300,000 distinct CDR3 sequences in the sample, 8% to 9% were seen once. What was sequenced was PBMCs or a T cell subset sorted from them (not recorded which). Receptors originate from a man between 18 and 35 years old who had mild COVID-19 (a few samples of this study predate the infection). Cell type and time point are not known.

The chain combines TRBV19 with TRBJ1-5, with 9 bases fitting TRBD1. Germline CDR1 and CDR2: LNHDA and SQIVND (reference sequence). The CDR3 consists of 14 residues. V shed 10 bases, J shed 7 bases, and the junction held 11 bases outside the gene matches. Here the CDR3 DNA reads TGTGCCACCCGGGACAGGGACGCTCGGCAGCCCCAGCATTTT. Its translation: CATRDRDARQPQHF.

This clonotype was seen a handful of times. The rearrangement links TRBV28 to TRBJ2-5; D perhaps matches TRBD2 (5 bases). Trimming took off 5 bases at V and 7 bases at J, with 17 bases between the two ends. Germline V gene sequence: CDR1 MDHEN, CDR2 SYDVKM. CDR3 length equals 14 residues. The CDR3 is CASSPPREMGTQYF. The CDR3 DNA reads TGTGCCAGCAGTCCCCCCCGGGAAATGGGGACCCAGTACTTC. The full variable domain, rest sourced from reference TRBV28 and TRBJ2-5, is DVKVTQSSRYLVKRTGEKVFLECVQDMDHENMFWYRQDPGLGLRLIYFSYDVKMKEKGDIPEGYSVSREKKERFSLILESASTNQTSMYLCASSPPREMGTQYFGPGTRLLVL.

This clonotype occurred a few times. The chain employs TRBV7-3 and TRBJ2-3, with 8 bases lining up with TRBD2. Germline CDR1 SGHTA, CDR2 FQGTGA. V lost 5 bases to trimming and J lost 6 bases; unmatched junction nucleotides: 10. The CDR3 is made up of 15 amino acids. The CDR3: CASSPGGARLDTQYF. The CDR3 DNA sequence: TGTGCCAGCAGCCCCGGGGGGGCCCGTTTGGATACGCAGTATTTT.

This clonotype was recorded many times. The rearrangement links TRBV3-2 to TRBJ2-5; whether TRBD1, the table's D call, matches the DNA was not checked. TRBV3-2 is described as a pseudogene. The length of the CDR3 is 16 residues. The CDR3 loop is CASSQARDRVKETQYF. The CDR3 nucleotides read TGTGCCAGCAGCCAAGCTAGGGACAGGGTAAAAGAGACCCAGTACTTC.

The rearrangement links TRBV25-1 to TRBJ1-4; no firm D call. The V and J ends lost 3 bases and 8 bases respectively, with 13 bases between them. This CDR3 is 14 amino acids long. CDR1 MGHDK and CDR2 SYGVNS come from the germline V gene. The CDR3 loop reads CASSEPGIGEKLFF. Here the CDR3 DNA reads TGTGCCAGCAGTGAGCCCGGGATAGGAGAAAAACTGTTTTTT.

The chain recombines TRBV29-1 with TRBJ2-3; tentative D call: TRBD1 (5 bases). The germline gives CDR1 SQVTM, CDR2 ANQGSEA. V lost 2 bases to trimming and J lost 2 bases, with 17 bases between them. The CDR3 loop spans 16 amino acids. This CDR3 reads CSVETGDGPLTDTQYF. DNA of the CDR3: TGCAGCGTTGAAACAGGTGATGGCCCCCTCACAGATACGCAGTATTTT.

This rearrangement joins TRBV25-1 to TRBJ2-5; D assignment may be TRBD1 or TRBD2 (7 bases each). Germline V gene data show CDR1 as MGHDK and CDR2 as SYGVNS. V shed 4 bases and J shed 0 bases, with 15 bases lying between them. The CDR3 extends over 16 amino acids. CDR3 sequence: CASSVQGGGYQETQYF. DNA of the CDR3: TGTGCCAGCAGTGTCCAGGGGGGGGGTTACCAAGAGACCCAGTACTTC.

The table lists this clonotype with many counts. The chain couples TRBV20-1 to TRBJ2-5; D gene uncertain. V was trimmed by 0 bases and J by 3 bases, leaving 11 bases between them. The CDR3 consists of 14 residues. Germline V gene data show CDR1 as DFQATT and CDR2 as SNEGSKA (reference sequence). For the CDR3, the DNA is TGCAGTGCTAGAGATCCCCTAGGCGAAGAGACCCAGTACTTC. As protein: CSARDPLGEETQYF.

In this sample, this clonotype turned up many times. The gene calls are TRBV10-1 and TRBJ2-3; tentative D call: TRBD2 (6 bases). This CDR3 has 15 amino acids. Looked up from germline, CDR1 is WNHNN and CDR2 is SYGVQD (reference sequence). Trimming left V 3 bases short and J 2 bases short, with 12 bases between. CDR3 sequence (DNA): TGCGCCAGCAGTGAAGTGGGGGGACCCACAGATACGCAGTATTTT. Protein product: CASSEVGGPTDTQYF.

This CDR3 reads CASSATGTGVYEQYF. The CDR3 coding sequence is TGTGCCAGCAGCGCTACCGGGACAGGTGTATACGAGCAGTACTTC. The genes are TRBV6-5 and TRBJ2-7; 8 bases map to TRBD1. The CDR3 covers 15 residues. The junction had 11 bases not matched to a gene; V was cut back by 6 bases and J by 4 bases. CDR1 is MNHEY and CDR2 is SVGAGI in the germline V gene.

This clonotype was counted a few times. The chain has TRBV7-6 and TRBJ2-5; D is unresolved. V was shortened by 3 bases and J by 0 bases, with 11 bases between the two germline ends. The CDR3 runs to 15 residues. Germline V CDR1 and CDR2: SGHVS, FNYEAQ. This CDR3 is CASSLDAGYQETQYF. For the CDR3, the DNA is TGTGCCAGCAGCTTGGACGCCGGGTACCAAGAGACCCAGTACTTC.

This chain links TRBV7-3 with TRBJ1-5; tentatively, D is TRBD1 (5 bases). Germline V lookup: CDR1 SGHTA, CDR2 FQGTGA. V shed 3 bases and J shed 5 bases, with 8 bases lying between them. CDR3 length: 13 residues. DNA for the CDR3: TGTGCCAGCAGCTTCGGGGACCATCAGCCCCAGCATTTT. Encoded protein: CASSFGDHQPQHF.

In its sample, this clonotype was seen a few times. The chain joins TRBV5-4 to TRBJ2-3; no clear D gene. V was clipped by 1 base and J by 1 base, with 10 bases between them. The V gene's germline CDR1 is SGHNT and CDR2 YYREEE (reference sequence). The CDR3 sequence is 15 residues long. The CDR3 protein is CASSLYRSGTDTQYF. CDR3 DNA sequence: TGTGCCAGCAGCTTGTACAGATCCGGCACAGATACGCAGTATTTT.

This clonotype has a handful of counts. CDR3 coding DNA: TGCGCCAGCAGCCGCCGACAGGGTGGGGGCTACGAGCAGTACTTC. Its protein is CASSRRQGGGYEQYF. The genes are TRBV4-3 and TRBJ2-7; TRBD1 matches 7 bases. The junction had 9 bases not matched to a gene; V was cut back by 4 bases and J by 3 bases. This CDR3 is 15 amino acids long. Germline V gives CDR1 LGHNA, CDR2 YSLEER.

This clonotype came up a few times. This sequence joins TRBV7-9 and TRBJ2-7, with 7 bases matching TRBD1. In germline, CDR1 is SEHNR, CDR2 FQNEAQ (reference sequence). The CDR3 extends over 13 amino acids. The V segment lost 5 bases and the J segment 5 bases; nucleotides outside the gene matches: 6. The CDR3 region is CASSSRQGHEQYV. CDR3 coding DNA: TGTGCCAGCAGCAGCAGACAGGGTCACGAGCAGTACGTC.

This clonotype has ten or more counts. The chain is built from TRBV2 and TRBJ2-3; TRBD2 might be the D (5 bases). The CDR3 sequence is 11 residues long. Trimming stripped 4 bases from V and 14 bases from J, with 13 bases between. CDR1 and CDR2 from the germline V gene are SNHLY and FYNNEI. The CDR3 loop reads CASSATRRLYF. CDR3 in DNA: TGTGCCAGCAGTGCAACTAGGCGTCTGTATTTT. Full variable domain (rest looked up from reference TRBV2 and TRBJ2-3): EPEVTQTPSHQVTQMGQEVILRCVPISNHLYFYWYRQILGQKVEFLVSFYNNEISEKSEIFDDQFSVERPDGSNFTLKIRSTKLEDSAMYFCASSATRRLYFGPGTRLTVL.

Only a few counts were recorded for this clonotype. This CDR3 reads CASSLMPAGGIRQETQYF. CDR3 sequence (DNA): TGCGCCAGCAGCTTGATGCCAGCGGGGGGAATCCGTCAAGAGACCCAGTACTTC. The chain couples TRBV5-1 to TRBJ2-5, with 9 bases that match TRBD2. J gave up 2 bases and V 1 base, and 12 bases lay outside the gene matches. CDR1 and CDR2 from the germline V gene are SGHRS and YFSETQ. The CDR3 has 18 residues.

The J gene is TRBJ2-7, the V gene TRBV12-2; TRBD1 reflects the table's D call only, with no check against the DNA. TRBV12-2 is noted as a pseudogene. The CDR3 is made up of 15 amino acids. CDR3 loop: CASRLHGTPWDEQYV. CDR3 nucleotide sequence: TGTGCAAGTCGCTTACACGGGACCCCGTGGGACGAGCAGTACGTC.

J is TRBJ2-1 and V is TRBV7-9, with D perhaps matching TRBD1 (5 bases). Germline assignment: CDR1 SEHNR and CDR2 FQNEAQ (reference sequence). V lost 3 bases and J 5 bases, leaving 8 bases between the germline ends. CDR3 size: 13 residues. Written as DNA, the CDR3 is TGTGCCAGCAGCTTTAGGGGTAACAATGAGCAGTTCTTC. Its protein product is CASSFRGNNEQFF.

The genes are TRBV3-1 and TRBJ2-2; 10 positions match TRBD2. V lost 1 base, J lost 5 bases, and 7 bases stayed unmatched. Germline CDR1 is LGHDT and CDR2 is YNNKEL (reference sequence). The CDR3 extends over 17 amino acids. The CDR3 here is CASSQGPSGGGTGELFF. CDR3 nucleotide sequence: TGTGCCAGCAGCCAAGGACCCAGCGGGGGGGGGACCGGGGAGCTGTTTTTT.

Only a few counts were recorded for this clonotype. V gene TRBV3-1 combines with J gene TRBJ1-6; 9 nucleotides match TRBD1. Germline lookup yields CDR1 LGHDT and CDR2 YNNKEL (reference sequence). The CDR3 is 16 residues long. V dropped 7 bases and J dropped 7; count of bases not matched to a gene: 11. The CDR3, as DNA: TGTGCCAGCACCAGACAGGGGGTATTGTCGAATTCACCCCTCCACTTT. The encoded protein is CASTRQGVLSNSPLHF.